This passage covers 20 T cell receptor beta chains from one sample sequenced in a study of beta chain features in type 1 diabetes. Study results and caveats: Among patients with Type 1 diabetes, TCRB CDR3s were moderately but significantly shorter in every one of the four CD4+ subsets.

Antigens of these TCRs are unknown. The sequenced template was cDNA made from the entire isolated RNA. Measured with immunoSEQ multiplex PCR; TCRdb has only the in-frame clones, and not every one. The sample carries approximately 120,000 clones, 17% recorded once. The sequencing input was central memory CD4+ T cells from blood. The receptors originated from a man in his late teens or twenties with type 1 diabetes.

This chain joins TRBV19 and TRBJ2-5; weak D call: TRBD2 (5 bases). The CDR3 runs to 14 residues. V lost 1 base and J 3 bases, leaving 9 bases between the germline ends. Per the germline V gene, CDR1 is LNHDA and CDR2 is SQIVND (reference sequence). The CDR3 protein is CASSIGSSKETQYF. The CDR3 DNA reads as TGTGCCAGTAGTATAGGGTCTAGCAAAGAGACCCAGTACTTC.

The V and J genes are TRBV30 and TRBJ1-2; D is uncertain. The CDR3 is 11 residues long. In germline, CDR1 is GTSNPN, CDR2 SVGIG (reference sequence). V was trimmed by 6 bases and J by 1 base, leaving 6 bases between them. The CDR3 reads CACDLNYGYTF. The CDR3 coding sequence is TGTGCCTGCGATCTTAACTATGGCTACACCTTC.

This clone has only a few counts. Sequence at one end of the junction differs from germline and may be a read error. The V gene is TRBV7-7, the J gene TRBJ2-1; 7 bases fit TRBD2. Germline values: CDR1 SSHAT, CDR2 FNYEAQ (reference sequence). CDR3 size: 13 residues. The CDR3 coding sequence is TGTGCTAGCAGCTTAATCCCGGGACTAGAGCAGTTCTTC. This codes for CASSLIPGLEQFF.

The chain is built from TRBV11-2 and TRBJ1-1; no clear D. V was shortened by 5 bases and J by 1 base, with 8 bases between the two germline ends. Germline lookup yields CDR1 SGHAT and CDR2 FQNNGV. The CDR3 loop spans 13 amino acids. The DNA of the CDR3 is TGTGCCAGCAGCCTAAAGAGGAACACTGAAGCTTTCTTT. Protein product: CASSLKRNTEAFF. Full variable domain (outside the CDR3, taken from reference TRBV11-2 and TRBJ1-1): EAGVAQSPRYKIIEKRQSVAFWCNPISGHATLYWYQQILGQGPKLLIQFQNNGVVDDSQLPKDRFSAERLKGVDSTLKIQPAKLEDSAVYLCASSLKRNTEAFFGQGTRLTVV.

The V gene is TRBV7-2, the J gene TRBJ2-3; weak D call: TRBD2 (6 bases). V lost 0 bases to trimming and J lost 4 bases, with 17 bases between them. Per germline, CDR1 SGHTA and CDR2 FQGNSA. The length of the CDR3 is 17 residues. CDR3 loop: CASSLASRAEGADTQYF. CDR3 DNA sequence: TGTGCCAGCAGCTTAGCGAGTAGGGCGGAGGGAGCAGATACGCAGTATTTT.

The chain recombines TRBV6-6 with TRBJ2-7; D ambiguous. From germline, CDR1 is MNHNY and CDR2 SVGAGI (reference sequence). The CDR3 runs 13 residues. Trimming shortened V by 10 bases and J by 1 base, and 14 bases separated the two germline ends. This CDR3 reads CATLRKASYEQYF. CDR3 nucleotides: TGTGCCACCCTCCGGAAGGCGTCCTACGAGCAGTACTTC.

This clone was counted once. The J gene is TRBJ2-7, the V gene TRBV7-9, with 9 nucleotides matching TRBD1. CDR1 is SEHNR, CDR2 FQNEAQ, per germline (reference sequence). Trimming at V came to 5 bases and at J to 3 bases, leaving 5 bases not matched to a gene. The CDR3 has 14 amino acids. The CDR3 DNA reads as TGTGCCAGCAGCCCCCGGGACAGGGACTACGAGCAGTACTTC. It encodes CASSPRDRDYEQYF. The full variable domain, with the rest looked up from reference TRBV7-9 and TRBJ2-7, is DTGVSQNPRHKITKRGQNVTFRCDPISEHNRLYWYRQTLGQGPEFLTYFQNEAQLEKSRLLSDRFSAERPKGSFSTLEIQRTEQGDSAMYLCASSPRDRDYEQYFGPGTRLTVT.

This clone turned up a few times. V and J are TRBV29-1 and TRBJ1-1; no definite D call. This CDR3 comprises 13 residues. The germline V gene has CDR1 SQVTM and CDR2 ANQGSEA. V lost 4 bases to trimming and J lost 4 bases, with 13 bases between them. CDR3 in DNA: TGCAGCGTTGGGTGGCAGGCGGGCACTGAAGCTTTCTTT. It translates to CSVGWQAGTEAFF.

This clone was detected a few times. V gene TRBV21-1 combines with J gene TRBJ2-1; the table's D call, TRBD1, has no DNA check behind it. TRBV21-1 is a pseudogene. The length of the CDR3 is 13 residues. CDR3: CASSSNRADEQFF. The CDR3 nucleotides read TGTGCCAGCAGCTCAAACAGGGCGGATGAGCAGTTCTTC.

J is TRBJ1-6 and V is TRBV6-5; D is uncertain. This CDR3 region has 13 residues. Trimming pared 2 bases from V and 8 bases from J, leaving 7 bases between. Per the germline V gene, CDR1 is MNHEY and CDR2 is SVGAGI. The CDR3 DNA reads TGTGCCAGCAGTTACAGGGTAGATTCACCCCTCCACTTT. This gives the protein CASSYRVDSPLHF.

This clone was seen a handful of times. This chain joins TRBV7-8 and TRBJ1-2; D is unclear. V dropped 1 base and J dropped 1 base, with 4 bases sitting between them. The CDR3 is made up of 13 amino acids. Germline V lookup: CDR1 SGHVS, CDR2 FQNEAQ. The CDR3 loop is CASSLGFNYGYTF. DNA of the CDR3: TGTGCCAGCAGCTTAGGATTTAACTATGGCTACACCTTC.

The CDR3, as DNA: TGTGCCAGCAGCCAGCGACAAACCTCGAACACCGGGGAGCTGTTTTTT. This codes for CASSQRQTSNTGELFF. The V and J genes are TRBV7-2 and TRBJ2-2, with D unresolved. The CDR3 has 16 residues. The ends were cut back, 5 bases at V and 0 bases at J, with 13 bases in the middle. Germline V lookup: CDR1 SGHTA, CDR2 FQGNSA. The whole variable domain, filled in from reference TRBV7-2 and TRBJ2-2, reads GAGVSQSPSNKVTEKGKDVELRCDPISGHTALYWYRQSLGQGLEFLIYFQGNSAPDKSGLPSDRFSAERTGGSVSTLTIQRTQQEDSAVYLCASSQRQTSNTGELFFGEGSRLTVL.

V gene TRBV9 combines with J gene TRBJ2-3; D ambiguous. The CDR3 has 13 residues. V lost 0 bases to trimming and J lost 7 bases, with 9 bases between them. Germline CDR1 is SGDLS and CDR2 is YYNGEE. The CDR3 sequence is CASSVGAENTQYF. For the CDR3, the DNA is TGTGCCAGCAGCGTAGGCGCGGAAAATACGCAGTATTTT.

This chain connects TRBV7-2 to TRBJ2-7; TRBD2 matches at 10 bases. The CDR3 runs 16 residues. From germline, CDR1 is SGHTA and CDR2 FQGNSA. After removal of 5 bases from V and 5 bases from J, the junction contained 12 bases not matched to a gene. This CDR3 reads CASSTYSSGRVHEQYF. CDR3 sequence (DNA): TGTGCCAGCAGCACCTACTCTAGCGGGAGAGTACACGAGCAGTACTTC.

In its sample, this clone was seen a few times. The rearrangement links TRBV20-1 to TRBJ1-1; D call uncertain. Deletions cut 3 bases from V and 11 bases from J, with 10 bases between. The CDR3 loop spans 10 amino acids. CDR1 DFQATT and CDR2 SNEGSKA come from the germline V gene (reference sequence). CDR3 DNA sequence: TGCAGTGCTAGTGGGTTCGGCGCTTTCTTT. Translated, it gives CSASGFGAFF.

The chain has TRBV18 and TRBJ2-1; tentatively, D is TRBD1 (5 bases). V was pared by 4 bases and J by 0 bases, with 19 bases between. The CDR3 is 18 residues long. The germline CDR1 and CDR2 sequences are KGHSH and LQKENI. The chain's CDR3 is CASSLLITTETSYNEQFF. As DNA, the CDR3 is TGTGCCAGCTCACTTCTTATCACGACAGAGACCTCCTACAATGAGCAGTTCTTC.

V is TRBV11-2 and J is TRBJ2-3, with 12 nucleotides matching TRBD2. The CDR3 loop spans 15 amino acids. Germline CDR1 SGHAT, CDR2 FQNNGV. V lost 3 bases and J lost 5; bases outside the gene matches: 3. CDR3: CASSFSTSGRDTQYF. The CDR3, as DNA: TGTGCCAGCAGCTTTTCGACTAGCGGGAGAGATACGCAGTATTTT.

V and J are TRBV27 and TRBJ1-2; 9 bases are shared with TRBD1. Trimming cost V 5 bases and J 6 bases; bases outside gene matches: 7. Per the germline V gene, CDR1 is MNHEY and CDR2 is SMNVEV (reference sequence). The CDR3 extends over 14 amino acids. CDR3: CASSPWTGADGYTF. The CDR3 coding sequence is TGTGCCAGCAGTCCCTGGACAGGGGCTGATGGCTACACCTTC.

This clone was observed a handful of times. CDR3 sequence reads: CASSQAPSGYEQYF. The CDR3 nucleotides are TGTGCCAGCAGCCAAGCTCCTAGCGGCTACGAGCAGTACTTC. The chain recombines TRBV4-2 with TRBJ2-7; 7 nucleotides agree with TRBD2. Unmatched junction bases numbered 3, after V lost 1 base and J lost 3 bases. CDR3 size: 14 residues. Germline values: CDR1 LGHNA, CDR2 YNFKEQ.

This clone was seen more than once but under ten times. J is TRBJ2-2 and V is TRBV7-2, with D maybe TRBD2 (5 bases). CDR3 length equals 16 residues. V gave up 4 bases and J gave up 1 base, with 13 bases separating them. Germline-derived CDR1 and CDR2 are SGHTA and FQGNSA. The CDR3: CASSSNPRGNTGELFF. CDR3 DNA sequence: TGTGCCAGCAGCTCTAACCCACGGGGGAACACCGGGGAGCTGTTTTTT.